The 23 T cell receptor beta chains given below trace back to one sample, sequenced in a study of CD8+CD57+ T cells in acquired aplastic anemia. For CDR3 and TCR beta VDJ profiling, genomic DNA was the template used. TCRdb re-derived calls from the reads in MiXCR, one entry per CDR3 protein. This table has 400,000 to 450,000 distinct CDR3 sequences, around 68% appearing once. Sequenced material: sorted CD4+, CD8+, or CD8+CD57+ T cells (not recorded which) from PBMCs. These receptors all come from a human donor in good health, serving as a control.

The V call is TRBV9, the J call TRBJ2-5, with TRBD1 matching 7 bases. The germline V gene encodes CDR1 SGDLS and CDR2 YYNGEE. V lost 0 bases, J lost 12 bases, and 14 bases stayed unmatched. The CDR3 contains 15 residues. The CDR3 protein is CASSVAGGPGNTKYF. CDR3 nucleotide sequence: TGTGCCAGCAGCGTAGCAGGGGGTCCTGGAAACACCAAGTACTTC.

As for this clonotype: The CDR3 end shows no conserved phenylalanine or tryptophan, and so a read error is likely. The DNA is omitted, as the CDR3 cannot be located on it reliably, and the CDR3 follows TCRdb's listing. This chain uses TRBV2 with TRBJ1-6; the listed D gene, TRBD1, was not tested against the DNA. Termini included, the CDR3 measures 15 amino acids. Germline CDR1 SNHLY, CDR2 FYNNEI. The CDR3 here is CASSLGGIYEQYFGP.

Details on this clonotype: Mismatch with germline at one junction end may stem from a read error. CDR3 DNA: TGTGCCAGCAGCCTATCCGGGACCGACGGGCCCCAGCATTTT. Translating it yields CASSLSGTDGPQHF. The V call is TRBV5-1, the J call TRBJ1-5, with D possibly matching TRBD1 (5 bases). This CDR3 region has 14 residues. Germline loops: CDR1 SGHRS, CDR2 YFSETQ.

As regards this clonotype: With a much larger clone just one base away, this may be a read error. This sequence joins TRBV5-4 and TRBJ1-4; TRBD1 aligns across 9 bases. The length of the CDR3 is 15 residues. J gave up 12 bases and V 4 bases, and 13 bases lay outside the gene matches. Germline lookup yields CDR1 SGHNT and CDR2 YYREEE (reference sequence). CDR3 sequence (DNA): TGTGCCAGCAGCCACATCGGACAGGGGCGCGAAGAACTGTTTTTT. It yields the protein CASSHIGQGREELFF.

This clonotype has only one observation. An end of the junction differs from the germline gene, which may be a read error. This sequence joins TRBV19 and TRBJ2-6; D possibly corresponds to TRBD1 (5 bases). This CDR3 has 14 amino acids. CDR1 and CDR2 (germline): LNHDA, SQIVND (reference sequence). The CDR3 DNA is TGTGCCAGTAGTATGTCGTCTGGGGCCAGCGTCCTGACTTTC. As protein: CASSMSSGASVLTF. The whole variable domain, remainder taken from reference TRBV19 and TRBJ2-6, is DGGITQSPKYLFRKEGQNVTLSCEQNLNHDAMYWYRQDPGQGLRLIYYSQIVNDFQKGDIAEGYSVSREKKESFPLTVTSAQKNPTAFYLCASSMSSGASVLTFGAGSRLTVL.

With regard to this clonotype: No conserved phenylalanine or tryptophan is present at the end of the CDR3, so a read error is the likely explanation. The chain employs TRBV24-1 and TRBJ1-3, with a weak D call TRBD1 (5 bases). The CDR3 consists of 16 residues. Germline CDR1 is KGHDR and CDR2 is SFDVKD. V dropped 10 bases and J dropped 3 bases, with 21 bases sitting between them. The CDR3 DNA follows: TGTGCCACTACCCCTGGGGATACGGGGGATGGAAACACCATATATTCG. Its translation: CATTPGDTGDGNTIYS.

This clonotype came up many times. V is TRBV7-9 and J is TRBJ1-1; tentative D call: TRBD1 (5 bases). CDR3 size: 14 residues. The germline CDR1 and CDR2 sequences are SEHNR and FQNEAQ (reference sequence). Trimming shortened V by 5 bases and J by 0 bases, and 10 bases separated the two germline ends. CDR3 nucleotide sequence: TGTGCCAGCAGCATAAGCAGGGTGAACACTGAAGCTTTCTTT. As protein: CASSISRVNTEAFF.

As to this clonotype: Since a much larger clone is just one base distant, this may be a read error. This sequence joins TRBV6-5 and TRBJ2-1; TRBD2 might be the D (6 bases). Germline V gives CDR1 MNHEY, CDR2 SVGAGI. Deletions cut 2 bases from V and 12 bases from J, with 11 bases between. This CDR3 comprises 12 residues. This chain's CDR3 is CASSYGGGRQFF. The DNA of the CDR3 is TGTGCCAGCAGTTACGGCGGAGGGAGGCAGTTCTTC.

This clonotype was found once. This chain links TRBV9 with TRBJ2-7; D may be TRBD1 or TRBD2 (5 bases each). The V gene's germline CDR1 is SGDLS and CDR2 YYNGEE. V dropped 0 bases and J dropped 6 bases, with 16 bases sitting between them. CDR3 size: 15 residues. The CDR3 DNA follows: TGTGCCAGCAGCGTAGCTCTCGGGGCAGCTAGCGAGCAGTACTTC. It is translated as CASSVALGAASEQYF.

This clonotype has more than one count but fewer than ten. The chain's CDR3 is CATSDGTEHNEQFF. The CDR3 DNA reads TGTGCCACCAGTGATGGGACAGAACACAATGAGCAGTTCTTC. V and J are TRBV24-1 and TRBJ2-1; 7 bases match TRBD1. J was trimmed by 5 bases and V by 3 bases; bases with no gene match: 3. CDR3 length equals 14 residues. The germline V gene encodes CDR1 KGHDR and CDR2 SFDVKD.

Here the CDR3 reads CASSLATGDSGNTIYF. CDR3 in DNA: TGTGCCAGCAGCTTAGCCACGGGGGACTCTGGAAACACCATATATTTT. The chain has TRBV7-2 and TRBJ1-3, with TRBD1 as a possible D gene (5 bases). Between the trimmed V and J ends, which lost 0 bases and 0 bases, there was a span of 9 bases. This CDR3 spans 16 amino acids. The germline gives CDR1 SGHTA, CDR2 FQGNSA.

A word on this clonotype: Being one base from a much bigger clone, this may be a read error. The V call is TRBV30, the J call TRBJ1-2; D is ambiguous. CDR1 GTSNPN and CDR2 SVGIG come from the germline V gene (reference sequence). CDR3 length: 13 amino acids. V lost 1 base and J lost 4, with 10 bases in between. CDR3 in DNA: TGTGCCTGGAGTGGAGGAAGGGCCTATGGCTACACCTTC. Protein: CAWSGGRAYGYTF.

The chain joins TRBV4-1 to TRBJ2-7; 9 bases line up with TRBD2. CDR3 length equals 15 residues. V lost 1 base, J lost 7 bases, and 8 bases stayed unmatched. Germline CDR1 is MGHRA and CDR2 is YSYEKL. The CDR3: CASSQGRGGLREQYF. CDR3 DNA sequence: TGCGCCAGCAGCCAAGGGCGGGGGGGCCTAAGAGAGCAGTACTTC.

This clonotype was counted many times. The V call is TRBV19, the J call TRBJ2-4, with a tentative D call TRBD1 (6 bases). CDR1 and CDR2 from the germline V gene are LNHDA and SQIVND (reference sequence). V was clipped by 5 bases and J by 0 bases, with 14 bases between them. This CDR3 contains 16 residues. The CDR3 reads CASSSGTILAKNIQYF. DNA for the CDR3: TGTGCCAGTAGTTCCGGGACAATCTTAGCCAAAAACATTCAGTACTTC.

The rearrangement uses TRBV12-3 or TRBV12-4 and TRBJ1-1; D is unresolved. CDR3 length: 13 amino acids. Trimming took 6 bases from V and 1 from J, leaving 9 bases between them. CDR3 loop: CASRFGRNTEAFF. CDR3 coding DNA: TGTGCCAGCAGGTTCGGGAGGAACACTGAAGCTTTCTTT.

This clonotype was observed a handful of times. The genes are TRBV3-1 and TRBJ1-5; the match to TRBD1 covers 8 bases. CDR3 size: 14 residues. Unmatched junction bases numbered 5, after V lost 4 bases and J lost 6 bases. Germline CDR1 reads LGHDT; CDR2 reads YNNKEL (reference sequence). CDR3 nucleotide sequence: TGTGCCAGCAGCCCGCCAGGGGGCTCTCAGCCCCAGCATTTT. Translated, it gives CASSPPGGSQPQHF.

Of note for this clonotype: Being one base from a much bigger clone, this may be a read error. The chain combines TRBV6-6 with TRBJ1-5, with TRBD1 identical over 7 bases. The V gene end was trimmed by 6 bases and the J gene end by 5 bases; junction bases not matched to a gene: 10. Germline V gene sequence: CDR1 MNHNY, CDR2 SVGAGI (reference sequence). This CDR3 has 15 amino acids. CDR3 sequence (DNA): TGTGCCAGCAGCGTAAACCGGGACAGAGATCAGCCCCAGCATTTT. This encodes CASSVNRDRDQPQHF.

The chain uses TRBV7-9 and TRBJ2-5; TRBD1 matches at 9 bases. With 5 bases clipped from V and 0 bases from J, the junction kept 4 bases outside the gene matches. This CDR3 region has 15 residues. Germline lookup yields CDR1 SEHNR and CDR2 FQNEAQ (reference sequence). CDR3 sequence (DNA): TGTGCCAGCAGCCTCGGGACAGGGAACCAAGAGACCCAGTACTTC. This sequence encodes CASSLGTGNQETQYF.

With regard to this clonotype: Mismatch with germline at one junction end may stem from a read error. V usage is TRBV10-1 and J usage is TRBJ1-5, with D maybe TRBD1 (5 bases). The CDR3 has 17 residues. The germline CDR1 and CDR2 sequences are WNHNN and SYGVQD (reference sequence). CDR3 amino acids: CASSAGQGFLGNQPQHF. The CDR3 DNA reads TGCGCCAGTAGTGCTGGACAAGGTTTTTTAGGTAATCAGCCCCAGCATTTT.

This rearrangement joins TRBV7-2 to TRBJ2-7, with a tentative D call TRBD1 (5 bases). This CDR3 is built from 16 residues. Trimming took off 4 bases at V and 3 bases at J, with 19 bases between the two ends. Per germline, CDR1 SGHTA and CDR2 FQGNSA. In DNA, the CDR3 is TGTGCCAGCAGCTCGGGTGCACAGGCAGTTCTCTACGAGCAGTACTTC. It translates to CASSSGAQAVLYEQYF.

The table lists this clonotype with many counts. The chain is built from TRBV24-1 and TRBJ1-2, with TRBD1 matching over 8 bases. V lost 2 bases to trimming and J lost 8 bases; unmatched junction nucleotides: 6. This CDR3 comprises 14 residues. The germline V gene encodes CDR1 KGHDR and CDR2 SFDVKD. The DNA of the CDR3 is TGTGCCACCAGTGATTGGACAGGGAGCTTCGGCTACACCTTC. Its protein is CATSDWTGSFGYTF.

CDR3 region: CATSDETGGTIYGYTF. CDR3 sequence (DNA): TGTGCCACCAGTGACGAAACAGGGGGCACAATCTATGGCTACACCTTC. The V and J genes are TRBV24-1 and TRBJ1-2, with 9 nucleotides matching TRBD1. Trimming removed 4 bases from V and 4 bases from J; junction bases left unmatched: 9. The CDR3 runs to 16 residues. CDR1 is KGHDR and CDR2 is SFDVKD in the germline V gene.

This clonotype appeared many times. The J gene is TRBJ2-5, the V gene TRBV11-2; no definite D call. V shed 3 bases and J shed 5 bases, with 10 bases lying between them. The CDR3 runs 13 residues. Germline loops: CDR1 SGHAT, CDR2 FQNNGV. The CDR3 here is CASSFPTTETQYF. The CDR3 DNA reads as TGTGCCAGCAGCTTCCCAACAACGGAGACCCAGTACTTC.